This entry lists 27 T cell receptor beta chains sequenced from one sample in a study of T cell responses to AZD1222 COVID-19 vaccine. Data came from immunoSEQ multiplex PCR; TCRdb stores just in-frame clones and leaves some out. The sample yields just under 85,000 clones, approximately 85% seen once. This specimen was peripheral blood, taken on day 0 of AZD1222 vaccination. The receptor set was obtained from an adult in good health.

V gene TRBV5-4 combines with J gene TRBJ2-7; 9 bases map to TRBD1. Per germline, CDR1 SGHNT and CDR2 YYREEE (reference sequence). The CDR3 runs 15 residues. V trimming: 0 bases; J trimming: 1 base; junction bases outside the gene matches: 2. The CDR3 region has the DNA TGTGCCAGCAGCTTGGGACAGGGGGTTTCCTACGAGCAGTACTTC. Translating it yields CASSLGQGVSYEQYF.

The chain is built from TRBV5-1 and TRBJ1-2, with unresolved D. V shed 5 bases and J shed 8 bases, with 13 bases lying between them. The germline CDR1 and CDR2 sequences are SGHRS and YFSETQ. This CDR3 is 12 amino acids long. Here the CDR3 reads CASRTPTGGYTF. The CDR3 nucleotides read TGCGCCAGCAGAACGCCTACCGGGGGCTACACCTTC.

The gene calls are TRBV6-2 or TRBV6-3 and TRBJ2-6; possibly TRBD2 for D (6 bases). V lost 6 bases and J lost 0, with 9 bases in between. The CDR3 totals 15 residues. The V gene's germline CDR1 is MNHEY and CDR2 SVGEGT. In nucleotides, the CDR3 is TGTGCCAGCAGCCCCGGGGGCTCTGGGGCCAACGTCCTGACTTTC. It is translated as CASSPGGSGANVLTF.

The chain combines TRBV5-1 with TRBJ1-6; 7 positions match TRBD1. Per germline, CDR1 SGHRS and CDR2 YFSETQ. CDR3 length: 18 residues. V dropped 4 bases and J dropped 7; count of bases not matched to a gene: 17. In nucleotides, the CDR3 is TGCGCCAGCAGCATTGGCCGGAACAGGGGCGGTATGAATTCACCCCTCCACTTT. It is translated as CASSIGRNRGGMNSPLHF.

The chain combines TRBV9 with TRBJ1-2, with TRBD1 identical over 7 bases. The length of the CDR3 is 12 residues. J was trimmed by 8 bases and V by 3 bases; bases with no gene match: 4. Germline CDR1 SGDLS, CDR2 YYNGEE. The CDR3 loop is CASSGDSPGYTF. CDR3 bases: TGTGCCAGCAGCGGGGACAGCCCCGGCTACACCTTC.

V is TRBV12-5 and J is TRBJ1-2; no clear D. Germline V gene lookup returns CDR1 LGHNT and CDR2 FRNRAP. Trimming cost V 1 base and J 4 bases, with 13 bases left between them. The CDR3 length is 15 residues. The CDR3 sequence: CASGLGQAFCYGYTF. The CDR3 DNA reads TGTGCTAGTGGTTTGGGTCAGGCTTTCTGCTATGGCTACACCTTC.

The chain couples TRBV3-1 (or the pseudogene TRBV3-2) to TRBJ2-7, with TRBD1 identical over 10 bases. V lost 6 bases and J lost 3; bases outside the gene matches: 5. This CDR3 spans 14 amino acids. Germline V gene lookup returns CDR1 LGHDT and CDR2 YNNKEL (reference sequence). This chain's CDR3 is CASSPTGGYYEQYF. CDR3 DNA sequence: TGTGCCAGCAGTCCGACAGGGGGCTACTACGAGCAGTACTTC.

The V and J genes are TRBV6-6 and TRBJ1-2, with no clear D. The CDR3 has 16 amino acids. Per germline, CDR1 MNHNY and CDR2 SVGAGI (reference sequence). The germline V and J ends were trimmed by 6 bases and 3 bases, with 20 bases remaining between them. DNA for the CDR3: TGTGCCAGCAGCGAATTCTGGCGAGGGTTAGACTATGGCTACACCTTC. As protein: CASSEFWRGLDYGYTF.

The CDR3, as DNA: TGTGCCAGCAGTTATGAAGGGCTCACCCAGGAGTTCTTC. Translating gives CASSYEGLTQEFF. This chain uses TRBV6-5 with TRBJ2-1; D ambiguous. Looked up from germline, CDR1 is MNHEY and CDR2 is SVGAGI. V was clipped by 3 bases and J by 14 bases, with 17 bases between them. The CDR3 has 13 amino acids.

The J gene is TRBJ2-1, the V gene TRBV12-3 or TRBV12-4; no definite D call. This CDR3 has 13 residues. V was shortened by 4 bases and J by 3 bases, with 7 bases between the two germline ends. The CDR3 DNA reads TGTGCCAGCAGTTCCGAGATCTACAATGAGCAGTTCTTC. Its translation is CASSSEIYNEQFF.

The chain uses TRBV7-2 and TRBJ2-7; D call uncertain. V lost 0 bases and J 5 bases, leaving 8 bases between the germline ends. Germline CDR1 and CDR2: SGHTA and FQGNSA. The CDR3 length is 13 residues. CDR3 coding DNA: TGTGCCAGCAGCTTAGCCCCCCAGAACGAGCAGTACTTC. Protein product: CASSLAPQNEQYF.

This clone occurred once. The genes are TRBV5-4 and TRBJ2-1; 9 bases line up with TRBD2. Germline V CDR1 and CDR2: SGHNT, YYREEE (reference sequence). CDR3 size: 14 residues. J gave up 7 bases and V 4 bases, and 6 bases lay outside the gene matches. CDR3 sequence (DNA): TGTGCCAGCAGCACAGGACTAGCGCAGAATGAGCAGTTCTTC. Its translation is CASSTGLAQNEQFF.

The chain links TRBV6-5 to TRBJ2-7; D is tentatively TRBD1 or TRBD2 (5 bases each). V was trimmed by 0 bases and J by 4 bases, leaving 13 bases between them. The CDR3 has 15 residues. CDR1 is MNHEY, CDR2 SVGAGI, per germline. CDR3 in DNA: TGTGCCAGCAGTTACTCGAGAGGGGACCCTTACGAGCAGTACTTC. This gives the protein CASSYSRGDPYEQYF.

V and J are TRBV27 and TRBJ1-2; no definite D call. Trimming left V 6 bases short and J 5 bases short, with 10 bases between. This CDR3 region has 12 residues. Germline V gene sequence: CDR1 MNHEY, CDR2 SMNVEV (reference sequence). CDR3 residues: CASRTDPYGYTF. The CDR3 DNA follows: TGTGCCAGCAGGACCGACCCTTATGGCTACACCTTC.

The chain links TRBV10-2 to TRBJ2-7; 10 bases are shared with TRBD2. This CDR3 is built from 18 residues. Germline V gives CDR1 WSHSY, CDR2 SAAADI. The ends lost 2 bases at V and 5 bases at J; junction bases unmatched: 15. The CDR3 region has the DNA TGCGCCAGCAGTGAGGCTAGCGGGGGTCCCACCGCCGGGAACGAGCAGTACTTC. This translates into CASSEASGGPTAGNEQYF.

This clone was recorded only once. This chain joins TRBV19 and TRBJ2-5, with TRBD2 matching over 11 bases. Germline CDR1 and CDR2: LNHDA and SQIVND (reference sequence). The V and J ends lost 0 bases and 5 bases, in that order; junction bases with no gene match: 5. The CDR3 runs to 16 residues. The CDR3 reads CASSIDRGTSGETQYF. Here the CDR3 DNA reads TGTGCCAGTAGTATAGATCGGGGGACTAGCGGCGAGACCCAGTACTTC.

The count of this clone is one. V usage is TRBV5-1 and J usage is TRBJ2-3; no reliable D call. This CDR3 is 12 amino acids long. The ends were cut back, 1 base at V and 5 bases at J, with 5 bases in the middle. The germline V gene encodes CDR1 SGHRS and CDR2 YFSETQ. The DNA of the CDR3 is TGCGCCAGCAGCTTGCAGCAAGATACGCAGTATTTT. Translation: CASSLQQDTQYF.

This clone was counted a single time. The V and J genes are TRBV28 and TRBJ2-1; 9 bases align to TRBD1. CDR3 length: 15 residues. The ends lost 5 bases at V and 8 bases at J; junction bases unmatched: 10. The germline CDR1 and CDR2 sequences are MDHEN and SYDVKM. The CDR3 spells CASSLPSGQGYEQFF. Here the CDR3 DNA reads TGTGCCAGCAGTCTCCCCTCGGGACAGGGTTATGAGCAGTTCTTC.

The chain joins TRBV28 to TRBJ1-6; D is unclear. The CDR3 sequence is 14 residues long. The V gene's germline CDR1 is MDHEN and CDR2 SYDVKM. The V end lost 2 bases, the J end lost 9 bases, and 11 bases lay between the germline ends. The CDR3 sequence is CASSLVLRRSPLHF. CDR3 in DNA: TGTGCCAGCAGTTTAGTGCTTCGGCGTTCACCCCTCCACTTT.

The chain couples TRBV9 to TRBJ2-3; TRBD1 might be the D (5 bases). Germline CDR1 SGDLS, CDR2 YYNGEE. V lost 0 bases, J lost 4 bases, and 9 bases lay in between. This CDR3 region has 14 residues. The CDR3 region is CASSVGAGSDTQYF. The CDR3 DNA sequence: TGTGCCAGCAGCGTAGGGGCAGGGTCAGATACGCAGTATTTT.

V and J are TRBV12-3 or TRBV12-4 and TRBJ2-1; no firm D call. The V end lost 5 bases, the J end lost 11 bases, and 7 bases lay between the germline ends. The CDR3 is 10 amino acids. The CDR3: CASSQNKQFF. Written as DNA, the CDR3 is TGTGCCAGCAGTCAAAACAAGCAGTTCTTC.

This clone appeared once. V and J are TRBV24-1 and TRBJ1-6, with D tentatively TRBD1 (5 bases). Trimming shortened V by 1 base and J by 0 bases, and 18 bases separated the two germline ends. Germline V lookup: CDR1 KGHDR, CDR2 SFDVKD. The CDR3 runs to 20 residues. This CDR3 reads CATSDFGGRITSSYNSPLHF. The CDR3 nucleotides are TGTGCCACCAGTGATTTCGGGGGACGGATAACTAGCTCCTATAATTCACCCCTCCACTTT.

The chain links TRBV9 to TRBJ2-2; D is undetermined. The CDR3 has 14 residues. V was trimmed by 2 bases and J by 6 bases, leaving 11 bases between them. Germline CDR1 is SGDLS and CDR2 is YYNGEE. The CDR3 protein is CASSVISTAGELFF. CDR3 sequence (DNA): TGTGCCAGCAGCGTGATTAGTACGGCCGGGGAGCTGTTTTTT. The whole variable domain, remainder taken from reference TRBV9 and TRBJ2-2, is DSGVTQTPKHLITATGQRVTLRCSPRSGDLSVYWYQQSLDQGLQFLIQYYNGEERAKGNILERFSAQQFPDLHSELNLSSLELGDSALYFCASSVISTAGELFFGEGSRLTVL.

CDR3 sequence reads: CASSPGNSNQPQHF. In DNA, the CDR3 is TGTGCCAGCTCACCAGGGAATAGCAATCAGCCCCAGCATTTT. The chain carries TRBV18 and TRBJ1-5, with D hard to call. Trimming stripped 2 bases from V and 0 bases from J, with 5 bases between. Germline CDR1 is KGHSH and CDR2 is LQKENI. The CDR3 is 14 residues long.

CDR3 bases: TGTGCCAGCAGCCCGGGACAACACAATGAGCAGTTCTTC. Its protein is CASSPGQHNEQFF. This chain uses TRBV7-9 with TRBJ2-1; D might be TRBD1 (6 bases). Germline CDR1 and CDR2: SEHNR and FQNEAQ (reference sequence). CDR3 length equals 13 residues. V lost 5 bases, J lost 5 bases, and 10 bases lay in between. The whole variable domain, filled in from reference TRBV7-9 and TRBJ2-1, reads DTGVSQNPRHKITKRGQNVTFRCDPISEHNRLYWYRQTLGQGPEFLTYFQNEAQLEKSRLLSDRFSAERPKGSFSTLEIQRTEQGDSAMYLCASSPGQHNEQFFGPGTRLTVL.

CDR3 protein: CASMVAAGNTIYF. The CDR3 DNA sequence: TGTGCCAGCATGGTCGCAGCGGGAAACACCATATATTTT. The chain links TRBV12-3 or TRBV12-4 to TRBJ1-3; D is ambiguous. V was trimmed by 7 bases and J by 4 bases, leaving 11 bases between them. The length of the CDR3 is 13 residues.

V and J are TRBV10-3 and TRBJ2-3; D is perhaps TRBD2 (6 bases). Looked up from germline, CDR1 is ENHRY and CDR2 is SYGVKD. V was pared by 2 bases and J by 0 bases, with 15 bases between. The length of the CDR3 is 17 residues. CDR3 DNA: TGTGCCATCAGTGAGGGGGTCGGGAGTGGTAGCACAGATACGCAGTATTTT. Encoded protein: CAISEGVGSGSTDTQYF.